This is a list of T cell receptor beta chains from one sample in a study of regulatory T cells in long-lasting Graves disease. TCRdb redid the calling of the multiplex PCR reads with MiXCR, one entry per CDR3 protein. The repertoire holds about 320,000 distinct CDR3 sequences, over 15% seen once, with roughly 40% in the top ten. The sequences come from peripheral blood mononuclear cells (PBMCs), collected at new diagnosis, from a patient treated with antithyroid drugs. These receptors all come from a female donor with Graves disease. Both conserved end residues are part of each CDR3.

V gene: TRBV20-1
J gene: TRBJ2-5
CDR3 protein: CSALGPVETQYF

V gene: TRBV28
J gene: TRBJ2-4
CDR3 protein: CASTPGGTGNIQYF

V gene: TRBV10-2
J gene: TRBJ2-1
CDR3 protein: CASRHGTSGKGNEQFF

V gene: TRBV6-2/TRBV6-3
J gene: TRBJ1-1
CDR3 protein: CASSSTRGPAFF

V gene: TRBV12-3/TRBV12-4
J gene: TRBJ1-1
CDR3 protein: CASSFVWNTEAFF

V gene: TRBV6-1
J gene: TRBJ2-3
CDR3 protein: CASSEQLPPDTQYF

V gene: TRBV19
J gene: TRBJ2-1
CDR3 protein: CASSIVGGSGEQFF

V gene: TRBV6-5
J gene: TRBJ2-7
CDR3 protein: CASSYSRHDRGKTYEQYF

V gene: TRBV12-3/TRBV12-4
J gene: TRBJ1-2
CDR3 protein: CASSPGGGYTF

V gene: TRBV14
J gene: TRBJ2-7
CDR3 protein: CASSQAALAYEQYF

V gene: TRBV7-6
J gene: TRBJ2-7
CDR3 protein: CASSSLNWGAKDEQYF

V gene: TRBV6-5
J gene: TRBJ2-2
CDR3 protein: CASSSRATGVANTGELFF

V gene: TRBV5-1
J gene: TRBJ1-1
CDR3 protein: CASSLPRTGTENTEAFF

V gene: TRBV7-2
J gene: TRBJ2-1
CDR3 protein: CASSLGLTRRGYNEQFF

V gene: TRBV20-1
J gene: TRBJ2-5
CDR3 protein: CSARSGARETQYF

V gene: TRBV20-1
J gene: TRBJ2-1
CDR3 protein: CSASGGLAGVDEQFF

V gene: TRBV28
J gene: TRBJ2-3
CDR3 protein: CASRNTGEADTQYF

V gene: TRBV12-3/TRBV12-4
J gene: TRBJ2-7
CDR3 protein: CASSGQGTSYEQYF

V gene: TRBV19
J gene: TRBJ2-1
CDR3 protein: CASSIVGLAGGYNEQFF

V gene: TRBV2
J gene: TRBJ2-3
CDR3 protein: CASSEAWQKGTDTQYF

V gene: TRBV2
J gene: TRBJ1-1
CDR3 protein: CASSYYRDRISSVTEAFF

V gene: TRBV11-2
J gene: TRBJ2-3
CDR3 protein: CATSAGGTDTQYF